The clone carrying this T cell receptor beta chain showed up just a few times. Its matching antigen is unknown. Being off target in a library aimed at alpha chains, this beta chain has a size of little meaning. The sample comes from a study of spatial heterogeneity in lung cancer. Overall study findings and caveats: Of the expanded TCRs, ubiquitous and regional counts tracked the counts of ubiquitous and regional nonsynonymous mutations, respectively. Alpha chain coverage of tumor T cells was estimated at approximately 7.5%, and beta chain coverage at approximately 13%. Within tumors, counts of expanded alpha and beta TCRs tracked tumor mutation counts.

TCR cDNA molecules were tagged individually, and each one carried a unique molecular identifier. TCRdb independently ran MiXCR on the 5' RACE reads; one entry per CDR3 protein. The sample consists of around 20,000 distinct CDR3 sequences, 9.5% to 10% of them appearing once. Time point described: sample taken at primary tumor resection. The cohort: around 79 early-stage, untreated non-small cell lung cancer patients. V dropped 0 bases and J dropped 7 bases, with 7 bases sitting between them. CDR3 length: 13 amino acids. The V gene's germline CDR1 is KGHSH and CDR2 LQKENI. The sequence was obtained from a female donor with early-stage non-small cell lung cancer. This chain uses TRBV18 with TRBJ1-5; D remains ambiguous. This specimen was lung tumor tissue, taken at surgery. Here the CDR3 reads CASSPPGGQPQHF. In nucleotides, the CDR3 is TGTGCCAGCTCACCACCGGGAGGGCAGCCCCAGCATTTT.